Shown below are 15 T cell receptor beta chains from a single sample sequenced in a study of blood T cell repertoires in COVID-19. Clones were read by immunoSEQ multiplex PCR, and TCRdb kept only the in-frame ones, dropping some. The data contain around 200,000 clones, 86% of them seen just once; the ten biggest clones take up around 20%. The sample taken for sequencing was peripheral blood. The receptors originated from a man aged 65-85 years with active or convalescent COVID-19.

The CDR3 spells CASSSWTGGRNNEQFF. The CDR3 nucleotides are TGTGCCAGCAGTTCGTGGACAGGGGGCAGGAACAATGAGCAGTTCTTC. The chain couples TRBV28 to TRBJ2-1; 11 nucleotides agree with TRBD1. The J segment lost 5 bases and the V segment lost 4 bases, leaving 7 bases of the junction unmatched. Germline V gives CDR1 MDHEN, CDR2 SYDVKM. The CDR3 is 16 residues long.

The CDR3 DNA reads TGTGCCTGGAGGAGGTCGCCGGGGGATTCACCCCTCCACTTT. Its protein product is CAWRRSPGDSPLHF. V gene TRBV30 combines with J gene TRBJ1-6; possibly TRBD1 for D (5 bases). The CDR3 totals 14 residues. Germline CDR1 is GTSNPN and CDR2 is SVGIG (reference sequence). V gave up 3 bases and J gave up 8 bases, with 14 bases separating them.

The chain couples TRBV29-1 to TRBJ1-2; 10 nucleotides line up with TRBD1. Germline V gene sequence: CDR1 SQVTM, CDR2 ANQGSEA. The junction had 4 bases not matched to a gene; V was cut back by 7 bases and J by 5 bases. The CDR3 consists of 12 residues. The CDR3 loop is CSAGGQGYGYTF. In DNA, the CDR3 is TGCAGCGCGGGGGGACAGGGGTATGGCTACACCTTC.

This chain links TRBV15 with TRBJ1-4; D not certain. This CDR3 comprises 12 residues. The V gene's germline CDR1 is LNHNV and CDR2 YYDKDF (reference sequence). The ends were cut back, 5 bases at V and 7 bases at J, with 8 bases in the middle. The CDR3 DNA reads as TGTGCCACCAGCCTAGGGAGTGAAAAACTGTTTTTT. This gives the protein CATSLGSEKLFF.

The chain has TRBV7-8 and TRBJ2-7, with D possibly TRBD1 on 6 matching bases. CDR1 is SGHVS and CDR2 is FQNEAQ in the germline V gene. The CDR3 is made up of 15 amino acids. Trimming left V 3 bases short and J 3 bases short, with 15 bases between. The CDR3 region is CASSFPGLGHYEQYF. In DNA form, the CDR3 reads TGTGCCAGCAGCTTTCCGGGCTTGGGACACTACGAGCAGTACTTC.

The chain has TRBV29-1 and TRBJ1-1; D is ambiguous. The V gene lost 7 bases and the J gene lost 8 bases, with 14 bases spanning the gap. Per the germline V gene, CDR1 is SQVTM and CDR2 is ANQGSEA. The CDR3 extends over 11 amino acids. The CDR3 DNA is TGCAGCGCTCCCGCGGGCAGGGAAGCTTTCTTT. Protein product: CSAPAGREAFF.

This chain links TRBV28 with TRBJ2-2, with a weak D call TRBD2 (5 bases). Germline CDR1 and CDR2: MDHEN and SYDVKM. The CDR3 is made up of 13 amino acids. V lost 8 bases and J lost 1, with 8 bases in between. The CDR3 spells CASLGENTGELFF. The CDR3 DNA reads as TGTGCCAGCCTGGGAGAGAACACCGGGGAGCTGTTTTTT.

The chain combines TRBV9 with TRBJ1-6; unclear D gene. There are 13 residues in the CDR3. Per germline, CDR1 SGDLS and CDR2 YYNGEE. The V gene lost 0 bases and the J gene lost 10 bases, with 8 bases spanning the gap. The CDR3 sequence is CASSVVEDSPLHF. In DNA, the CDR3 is TGTGCCAGCAGCGTAGTGGAGGACTCACCCCTCCACTTT.

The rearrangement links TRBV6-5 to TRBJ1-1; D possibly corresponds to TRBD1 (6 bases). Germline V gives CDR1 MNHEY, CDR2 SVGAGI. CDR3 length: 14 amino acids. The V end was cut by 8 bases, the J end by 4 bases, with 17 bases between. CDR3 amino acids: CASETGESGTEAFF. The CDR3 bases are TGTGCCAGCGAGACAGGCGAAAGTGGCACTGAAGCTTTCTTT.

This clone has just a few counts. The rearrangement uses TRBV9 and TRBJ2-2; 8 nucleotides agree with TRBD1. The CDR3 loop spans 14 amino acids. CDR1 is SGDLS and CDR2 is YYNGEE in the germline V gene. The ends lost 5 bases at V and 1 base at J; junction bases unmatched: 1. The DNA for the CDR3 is TGTGCCAGCAGGGACAGGGTGAACACCGGGGAGCTGTTTTTT. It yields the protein CASRDRVNTGELFF.

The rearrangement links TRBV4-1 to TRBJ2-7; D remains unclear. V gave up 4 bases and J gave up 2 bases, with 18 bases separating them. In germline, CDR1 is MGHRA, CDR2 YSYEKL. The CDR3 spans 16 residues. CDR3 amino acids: CASSPPPGSPPYEQYF. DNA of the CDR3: TGCGCCAGCAGCCCTCCCCCAGGATCCCCACCCTACGAGCAGTACTTC.

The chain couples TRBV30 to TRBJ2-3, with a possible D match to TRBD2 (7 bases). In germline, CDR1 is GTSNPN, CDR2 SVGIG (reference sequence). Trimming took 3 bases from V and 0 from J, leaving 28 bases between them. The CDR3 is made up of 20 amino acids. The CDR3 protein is CAWRGGGGAGTPPSTDTQYF. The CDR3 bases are TGTGCCTGGAGGGGAGGTGGGGGGGCAGGCACCCCTCCTAGCACAGATACGCAGTATTTT.

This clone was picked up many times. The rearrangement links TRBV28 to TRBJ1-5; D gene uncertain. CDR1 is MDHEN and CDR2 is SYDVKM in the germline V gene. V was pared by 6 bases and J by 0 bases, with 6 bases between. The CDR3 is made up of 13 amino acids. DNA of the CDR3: TGTGCCAGCAGCTATTATAGCAATCAGCCCCAGCATTTT. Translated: CASSYYSNQPQHF.

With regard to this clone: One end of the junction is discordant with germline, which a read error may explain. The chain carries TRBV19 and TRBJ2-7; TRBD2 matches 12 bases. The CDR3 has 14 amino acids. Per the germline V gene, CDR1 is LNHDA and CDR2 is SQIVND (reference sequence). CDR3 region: CATSLAGGPDEQYF. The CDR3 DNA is TGTGCCACTAGTCTAGCGGGAGGGCCCGACGAGCAGTACTTC.

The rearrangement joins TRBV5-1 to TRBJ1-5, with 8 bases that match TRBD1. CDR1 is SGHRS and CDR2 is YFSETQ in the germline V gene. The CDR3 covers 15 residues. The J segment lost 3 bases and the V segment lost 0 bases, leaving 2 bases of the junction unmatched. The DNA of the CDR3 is TGCGCCAGCAGCTTGGGGGGACAGGACAATCAGCCCCAGCATTTT. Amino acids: CASSLGGQDNQPQHF.